This T cell receptor (beta chain) was identified in a study of identical twins' blood T cells. General study results and limits: Each donor's most abundant TCRbeta clonotypes shared more CDR3 sequences with her twin than unrelated donors.

The CDR3 loop spans 16 amino acids. Germline CDR1 SGHTA, CDR2 FQGNSA. V was clipped by 2 bases and J by 5 bases, with 16 bases between them. TCRdb re-analysed the 5' RACE reads in MiXCR, keeping a single row per CDR3 protein. The sample yields fewer than 450,000 distinct CDR3 sequences, over 25% seen once. A note on this clonotype: The target antigen is unknown.

Reared together, all three twin pairs probably met the same infectious agents and vaccines. V is TRBV7-2 and J is TRBJ1-5; maybe TRBD1 (5 bases). This TCR derives from a woman aged 18-55 years in good health. Sequencing input: PBMCs. CDR3 protein: CASSLFPGQPDQPQHF. The CDR3 DNA reads as TGTGCCAGCAGCTTATTCCCAGGGCAGCCCGATCAGCCCCAGCATTTT.